This TCR beta chain came from a study of T cell repertoires and HLA-DP antigens. Turning to the study itself: Alloreactive CD4+ T cells targeted HLA-DP on transduced HeLa. Pre-culture CD4+ samples used roughly 1,100 ng DNA versus around 200 ng for CD137+CD4+ sorts.

Assay used: immunoSEQ multiplex PCR; TCRdb lists only in-frame clones, some missing. In the table there are about 89,000 clones, around 86% of which are singletons. Average purity of the negatively selected CD4+ T cells was around 98%. Details on this clone: Its cognate antigen is unknown.

Trimming shortened V by 2 bases and J by 0 bases, and 8 bases separated the two germline ends. CDR3 length: 14 amino acids. The germline CDR1 and CDR2 sequences are KGHSH and LQKENI. V usage is TRBV18 and J usage is TRBJ2-7, with TRBD1 as a possible D gene (6 bases). The TCR comes from a man aged 45-65 years in good health and CMV-seronegative. Specimen: CD4+ T cells from PBMCs. The CDR3 nucleotides are TGTGCCAGCTCACCAACAGGGCTCTCCTACGAGCAGTACTTC. Encoded protein: CASSPTGLSYEQYF. Supplemented by reference TRBV18 and TRBJ2-7, the full variable domain reads NAGVMQNPRHLVRRRGQEARLRCSPMKGHSHVYWYRQLPEEGLKFMVYLQKENIIDESGMPKERFSAEFPKEGPSILRIQQVVRGDSAAYFCASSPTGLSYEQYFGPGTRLTVT.